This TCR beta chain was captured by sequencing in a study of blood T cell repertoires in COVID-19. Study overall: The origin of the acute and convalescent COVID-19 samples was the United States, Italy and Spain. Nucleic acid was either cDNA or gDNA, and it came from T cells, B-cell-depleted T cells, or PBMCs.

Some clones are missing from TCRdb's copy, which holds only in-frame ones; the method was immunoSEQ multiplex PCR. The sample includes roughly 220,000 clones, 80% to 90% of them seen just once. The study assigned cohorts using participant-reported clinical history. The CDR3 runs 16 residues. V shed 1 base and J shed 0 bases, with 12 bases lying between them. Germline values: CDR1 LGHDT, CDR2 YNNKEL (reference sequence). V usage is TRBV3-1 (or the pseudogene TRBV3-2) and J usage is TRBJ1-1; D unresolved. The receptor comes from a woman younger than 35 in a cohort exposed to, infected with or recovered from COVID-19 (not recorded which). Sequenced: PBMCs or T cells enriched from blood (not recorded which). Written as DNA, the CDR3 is TGTGCCAGCAGCCAAGGACTGTCGGATCTGAACACTGAAGCTTTCTTT. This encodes CASSQGLSDLNTEAFF.